This T cell receptor (beta chain) is from a study of shared clonotypes between healthy human individuals. Roughly 200 ng DNA, 25,000 to 35,000 T cell genomes, went into each sorted-subset replicate PCR. In the original workflow: ImmunoSEQ yielded junction-only sequences lacking quality scores, so filtering differed. Libraries were prepared by immunoSEQ multiplex PCR; TCRdb keeps only in-frame clonotypes and omits some of them. The V and J calls and clone size come from that table; D and trimming were worked out from the DNA. The table records approximately 2,000,000 clones, about 90% of them present only once. The CDR3 covers 13 residues. The J segment lost 3 bases and the V segment lost 6 bases, leaving 4 bases of the junction unmatched. Per germline, CDR1 MNHNS and CDR2 SASEGT. Points from the study as a whole: Sequencing depth was a factor that was expected to affect clonotype sharing among donors.

Comments on this clone: Its antigen remains unknown.

The sequence was collected from a man younger than 30 in good health. Some clones in this sample may be carry-over from other donors' samples. The chain employs TRBV6-1 and TRBJ2-7; 8 bases line up with TRBD1. Specimen: naive CD4+ T cells from PBMCs. Subset specified: CD45RA+ positively selected. The CDR3 bases are TGTGCCAGCAGCGGAGACAGGGGCTACGAGCAGTACTTC. It is translated as CASSGDRGYEQYF.